One and the same sample provided the 18 T cell receptor beta chains below, sequenced in a study of blood T cell repertoires in COVID-19. Clones were read by immunoSEQ multiplex PCR, and TCRdb kept only the in-frame ones, dropping some. The data show a few hundred thousand clones, around 90% seen once. Sequencing was performed on PBMCs or T cells enriched from blood (not recorded which). Every receptor here comes from a woman aged 25 to 39 who had recovered from COVID-19.

V gene TRBV27 combines with J gene TRBJ2-7; D perhaps matches TRBD2 (5 bases). V was clipped by 8 bases and J by 2 bases, with 25 bases between them. Germline CDR1 is MNHEY and CDR2 is SMNVEV (reference sequence). The CDR3 is made up of 17 amino acids. CDR3 residues: CASRRAVPAFPAYEQYF. The CDR3 coding sequence is TGTGCCAGCCGACGAGCGGTCCCCGCGTTCCCGGCCTACGAGCAGTACTTC.

This chain connects TRBV6-4 to TRBJ2-3; possible D gene TRBD2, 6 bases. With 5 bases removed from V and 1 base from J, the gap between germline ends came to 19 bases. Germline lookup yields CDR1 MRHNA and CDR2 SNTAGT. The CDR3 consists of 17 residues. CDR3 region: CASSYRWGTGGTDTQYF. The CDR3 DNA reads as TGTGCCAGCAGTTACCGCTGGGGGACGGGGGGCACAGATACGCAGTATTTT.

V is TRBV19 and J is TRBJ2-5, with TRBD2 as a possible D gene (6 bases). Deletions cut 6 bases from V and 5 bases from J, with 16 bases between. The CDR3 extends over 14 amino acids. CDR1 is LNHDA and CDR2 is SQIVND in the germline V gene (reference sequence). The DNA for the CDR3 is TGTGCCAGTAGAGGAGGGGTTGAGGCTGAGACCCAGTACTTC. Its protein is CASRGGVEAETQYF.

The V and J genes are TRBV7-5 and TRBJ2-5; the D call in the table, TRBD1, was not verified against the DNA. TRBV7-5 is a recognized pseudogene. This CDR3 spans 16 amino acids. In DNA form, the CDR3 reads TGTGCCAGAAGCTTAGGGGTGACAGGGTCACAAGAGACCCAGTACTTC. Translated: CARSLGVTGSQETQYF.

The chain combines TRBV28 with TRBJ1-1; D may be TRBD1 (6 bases). From germline, CDR1 is MDHEN and CDR2 SYDVKM. Trimming took 3 bases from V and 5 from J, leaving 13 bases between them. The CDR3 covers 14 residues. This CDR3 reads CASSFRGARTEAFF. As DNA, the CDR3 is TGTGCCAGCAGTTTTCGGGGGGCGCGGACTGAAGCTTTCTTT.

This clone showed up just once. The chain uses TRBV11-3 and TRBJ2-7, with D possibly TRBD2 on 5 matching bases. Germline V gives CDR1 SGHNT, CDR2 YENEEA. The ends were cut back, 5 bases at V and 5 bases at J, with 19 bases in the middle. This CDR3 has 15 residues. The chain's CDR3 is CASSPDDLRGNEQYF. The CDR3 bases are TGTGCCAGCAGCCCAGATGACCTCCGAGGGAACGAGCAGTACTTC. The complete variable domain, with remaining parts taken from reference TRBV11-3 and TRBJ2-7, reads EAGVVQSPRYKIIEKKQPVAFWCNPISGHNTLYWYLQNLGQGPELLIRYENEEAVDDSQLPKDRFSAERLKGVDSTLKIQPAELGDSAVYLCASSPDDLRGNEQYFGPGTRLTVT.

The chain combines TRBV12-5 with TRBJ2-1; D may be TRBD2 (6 bases). The CDR3 covers 14 residues. V lost 5 bases and J lost 5, with 13 bases in between. Germline V gives CDR1 LGHNT, CDR2 FRNRAP. The CDR3 is CASGAGTHNNEQFF. DNA of the CDR3: TGTGCTAGTGGTGCCGGGACTCATAACAATGAGCAGTTCTTC.

The rearrangement links TRBV3-1 (or the pseudogene TRBV3-2) to TRBJ1-1, with unresolved D. The V gene lost 4 bases and the J gene lost 2 bases, with 8 bases spanning the gap. Germline loops: CDR1 LGHDT, CDR2 YNNKEL (reference sequence). CDR3 length: 13 residues. The CDR3 protein is CASSRNSNTEAFF. Written as DNA, the CDR3 is TGTGCCAGCAGCCGGAACAGTAACACTGAAGCTTTCTTT.

This clone was seen a single time. V usage is TRBV28 and J usage is TRBJ2-1, with D possibly matching TRBD1 (6 bases). The V gene lost 6 bases and the J gene lost 0 bases, with 15 bases spanning the gap. The CDR3 has 16 amino acids. The germline V gene has CDR1 MDHEN and CDR2 SYDVKM. CDR3 DNA sequence: TGTGCCAGCAGCCGTCGACAGGCGGGCTCCTACAATGAGCAGTTCTTC. It yields the protein CASSRRQAGSYNEQFF.

The chain employs TRBV25-1 and TRBJ2-3, with 14 bases aligning to TRBD2. Per the germline V gene, CDR1 is MGHDK and CDR2 is SYGVNS. Trimming cost V 4 bases and J 3 bases; bases outside gene matches: 9. CDR3 size: 18 residues. The CDR3 bases are TGTGCCAGCAGTGCCGGGACTAGCGGGAGAGGTAGTACAGATACGCAGTATTTT. Protein sequence: CASSAGTSGRGSTDTQYF.

This chain uses TRBV4-1 with TRBJ1-1, with 7 nucleotides matching TRBD1. In germline, CDR1 is MGHRA, CDR2 YSYEKL. Trimming removed 4 bases from V and 5 bases from J; junction bases left unmatched: 10. The CDR3 extends over 15 amino acids. DNA of the CDR3: TGCGCCAGCAGCCTGTTACAGGGGCTAGGGACTGAAGCTTTCTTT. Amino acid sequence: CASSLLQGLGTEAFF.

This clone has just one count. The V call is TRBV7-9, the J call TRBJ1-1; no firm D call. The germline V gene encodes CDR1 SEHNR and CDR2 FQNEAQ (reference sequence). The CDR3 sequence is 13 residues long. The V end was cut by 2 bases, the J end by 5 bases, with 9 bases between. The CDR3 coding sequence is TGTGCCAGCAGCTTATATGAGGGAACTGAAGCTTTCTTT. This sequence encodes CASSLYEGTEAFF. The full variable domain, with the rest looked up from reference TRBV7-9 and TRBJ1-1, is DTGVSQNPRHKITKRGQNVTFRCDPISEHNRLYWYRQTLGQGPEFLTYFQNEAQLEKSRLLSDRFSAERPKGSFSTLEIQRTEQGDSAMYLCASSLYEGTEAFFGQGTRLTVV.

This chain links TRBV5-5 with TRBJ1-1; D unclear. The CDR3 runs to 13 residues. Trimming cost V 5 bases and J 3 bases, with 11 bases left between them. Looked up from germline, CDR1 is SGHKS and CDR2 is YYEKEE (reference sequence). CDR3 DNA: TGTGCCAGCAGGGAGGACGGCGACACTGAAGCTTTCTTT. This gives the protein CASREDGDTEAFF.

The chain employs TRBV3-1 (or the pseudogene TRBV3-2) and TRBJ1-3; possible D gene TRBD1, 6 bases. V lost 1 base, J lost 0 bases, and 10 bases lay in between. CDR3 length equals 16 residues. Per the germline V gene, CDR1 is LGHDT and CDR2 is YNNKEL (reference sequence). CDR3 residues: CASSQATGSSGNTIYF. In DNA, the CDR3 is TGTGCCAGCAGCCAAGCCACAGGGAGCTCTGGAAACACCATATATTTT.

This clone was seen a single time. The chain uses TRBV24-1 and TRBJ2-1, with D perhaps matching TRBD2 (6 bases). Germline V gives CDR1 KGHDR, CDR2 SFDVKD. V lost 7 bases to trimming and J lost 0 bases, with 9 bases between them. The CDR3 loop spans 14 amino acids. The CDR3 sequence: CATSAGPSYNEQFF. CDR3 in DNA: TGTGCCACCAGCGCGGGGCCCTCCTACAATGAGCAGTTCTTC.

This chain joins TRBV11-2 and TRBJ2-1, with 10 bases matching TRBD2. Germline CDR1 and CDR2: SGHAT and FQNNGV. V shed 1 base, J shed 3 bases, and the junction held 12 bases outside the gene matches. The CDR3 is 19 amino acids. The CDR3 spells CASSLGPQTSGRVYNEQFF. Here the CDR3 DNA reads TGTGCCAGCAGCTTAGGGCCCCAGACTAGCGGGCGTGTCTACAATGAGCAGTTCTTC.

V usage is TRBV5-4 and J usage is TRBJ2-5; 8 nucleotides line up with TRBD1. The germline gives CDR1 SGHNT, CDR2 YYREEE (reference sequence). The CDR3 contains 16 residues. Germline trimming cut 4 bases from V and 1 base from J; bases unmatched to any gene: 9. In nucleotides, the CDR3 is TGTGCCAGCAGCGGAGCAGGGGGCTTCGGCCAAGAGACCCAGTACTTC. Residues: CASSGAGGFGQETQYF.

The chain has TRBV7-3 and TRBJ1-1; the D gene is possibly TRBD1 (6 bases). This CDR3 has 14 residues. The V end lost 4 bases, the J end lost 5 bases, and 14 bases lay between the germline ends. Looked up from germline, CDR1 is SGHTA and CDR2 is FQGTGA. CDR3 region: CASSSAGARTEAFF. In DNA form, the CDR3 reads TGTGCCAGCAGCTCCGCGGGGGCGCGGACTGAAGCTTTCTTT.